This T cell receptor (beta chain) was sequenced during a study of shared clonotypes between healthy human individuals (dated by TCRdb to the early 2020s). Study-level background: A few men and a couple of women, aged 18 to 49 years, made up the cohort. Leukapheresis yielded between about 0.8 and 8.9 billion PBMCs per donor. Blood TCR repertoires of five healthy adults were deeply sequenced to estimate repertoire size and the extent of clonotype sharing between individuals. Different laboratories and diverse techniques were used to prepare libraries and sequence TCR repertoires, to increase sequencing depth and limit assay-specific biases. For each donor, CD4 naive and CD4 memory were each run on three plates, CD8 naive on two plates, and CD8 memory on one plate.

In regard to this clone: Its antigen is unknown. Base quality data are lacking; no much larger clone is found one base away.

For the CD8 naive samples, CD45RO-negative cells were positively selected for CCR7, yielding a CD45RA+CCR7+ population from which TemRA cells were excluded. Donors were healthy HIV-negative adults with no recently reported acute infections or vaccinations. Every donor was a Caucasian adult residing in Nashville, Tennessee, USA. Blood was obtained by leukapheresis, after which PBMCs were separated by Ficoll-Histopaque density gradient centrifugation and cryopreserved in liquid nitrogen vapor phase. Analytical flow cytometry was used to check the purity and quantity of every magnetically sorted T cell population. Genomic DNA was isolated from every sorted fraction and measured by UV absorbance on a Nanodrop 2000c. The CDR3 runs 17 amino acids, cysteine and phenylalanine included. CDR3 DNA is the only sequence kept; it has 51 bases, read in frame from the first base. CDR1 and CDR2 (MDHEN, SYDVKM) derive from the germline V gene. V lost 5 bases and J lost 4 bases, and the count of bases not matched to a germline gene is 13.

TCR CDR3 regions were amplified from genomic DNA by multiplex PCR using the deep immunoSEQ assay. Extracted genomic DNA from each cell subset was distributed evenly across all wells of several immunoSEQ 96-well plates, and each plate was treated as a replicate. For sorted subsets, each replicate PCR was loaded with 200 ng genomic DNA, equivalent to 30,000 to 35,000 T cell genomes. The purified libraries were quantified using a Qubit 3.0 fluorometer, sized with a Bioanalyzer 2100, and then quantified again using the KAPA Library Quantification kit. Every immunoSEQ 96-well plate was sequenced on a dedicated single-read 150-cycle Illumina NextSeq 550 flow cell. In the original analysis: Because only junctional sequences without quality scores were contained in the immunoSEQ output, filtering matching that applied to full-length reads could not be performed. To assign V/J genes and CDR3, sequences were annotated against IMGT germline references using PyIR, a Python wrapper for IgBLAST v1.9. Reads with weak V/J assignments (E-value above 1e-6), missing CDR3, stop codons, out-of-frame junctions, or ambiguous translated residues were removed. V3J clonotypes were defined as sequences sharing the same inferred V gene, J gene, and CDR3 amino acid sequence. To compute the percentage overlap between repertoires, the number of shared unique clonotypes was divided by the size of the smaller repertoire. Richness of each repertoire was evaluated using RTK rarefaction, the Chao1 estimator, and Recon v2.1 estimates of unobserved clonotypes. Generation probabilities were computed with OLGA for all TCRbeta clonotypes obtained by the gDNA method from a few donors. Held by TCRdb, this immuneACCESS table contains in-frame sequences only and omits some clones. Under half of the omission traces to an unresolved V gene where checked; the cause of the rest is unknown. V, J and clone size are taken as reported in that table, and D and trimming were inferred from the DNA itself. This sample lists about 820,000 clones; 80% to 95% were detected once. The top ten clonotypes cover 20% to 30% of the sample.

What the study reported, not specific to this receptor: Approximately 5% of naive CD4, roughly 3.5% of naive CD8, 2.3% of memory CD4, and around 0.42% of memory CD8 clonotypes were shared across several donors. Sampling was restricted to blood, and TCR repertoires in tissues likely differ from the TCR repertoires found in blood. Compared with non-shared clonotypes, clonotypes shared by all four sorted-subset donors had higher generation probabilities. Even with the large sequencing depth, rarefaction of the sorted-subset datasets indicated that sequencing was incomplete. Because the study included a small number of donors, the genetic and exposure-history diversity represented was limited. Pairwise subsampling indicated that sequencing depth was expected to affect the degree of clonotype sharing among donors. Larger estimated clonotype richness was generally found for naive subsets than for memory subsets.

The rearranged chain carries TRBV28 and TRBJ2-1; 8 of the junction bases match TRBD2. The sample was naive CD8+ T cells sorted from blood. What the cell subset or site label conveys for this sample: CD45RA+CCR7+. The source of this sequence is a man aged 25-45 years in good health. CDR3 loop: CASSIGMDGRAYNEQFF. At the DNA level, the sequence is TGTGCCAGCAGTATTGGGATGGACGGGAGGGCTTACAATGAGCAGTTCTTC.